Included here is one TCR beta chain sequence, with context. As handled by the study authors: Estimates of nucleated cell counts were drawn from the amplification of reference gene primers. Using immunoSEQ multiplex PCR, the repertoire was profiled, and TCRdb retains in-frame clones only, with some absent. The V and J calls and the clone size are those of that table, but D and trimming were determined from the DNA. The sample yields approximately 100,000 clones, around 82% seen once. This record belongs to a study of blood T cell repertoires in COVID-19. Study overall: Acute-phase and convalescent COVID-19 samples originated in the United States, Italy and Spain. Sources were T cells, B-cell-depleted T cells, or PBMCs; the material itself was cDNA or gDNA.

Per the germline V gene, CDR1 is SGHDN and CDR2 is FVKESK. After removal of 4 bases from V and 7 bases from J, the junction contained 11 bases not matched to a gene. The CDR3 consists of 16 residues. Sequenced sample: peripheral blood. This rearrangement joins TRBV14 to TRBJ2-2; 8 nucleotides line up with TRBD1. This receptor was identified in a man aged 55 to 70 with acute or convalescent COVID-19. The CDR3 sequence is CASSPQGGQFHGELFF. DNA of the CDR3: TGTGCCAGCAGCCCACAGGGGGGCCAATTTCACGGGGAGCTGTTTTTT. Filled out from reference TRBV14 and TRBJ2-2, the complete variable domain reads EAGVTQFPSHSVIEKGQTVTLRCDPISGHDNLYWYRRVMGKEIKFLLHFVKESKQDESGMPNNRFLAERTGGTYSTLKVQPAELEDSGVYFCASSPQGGQFHGELFFGEGSRLTVL.